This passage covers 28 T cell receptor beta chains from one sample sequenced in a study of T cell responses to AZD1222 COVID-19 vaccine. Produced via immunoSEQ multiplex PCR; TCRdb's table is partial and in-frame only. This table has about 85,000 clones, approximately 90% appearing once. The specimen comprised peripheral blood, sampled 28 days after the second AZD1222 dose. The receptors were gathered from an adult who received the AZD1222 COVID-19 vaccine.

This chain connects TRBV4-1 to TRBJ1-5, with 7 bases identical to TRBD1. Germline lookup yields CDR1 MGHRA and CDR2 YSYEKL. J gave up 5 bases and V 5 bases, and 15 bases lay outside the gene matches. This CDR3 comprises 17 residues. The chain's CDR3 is CASSINPTGWNDQPQHF. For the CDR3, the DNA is TGCGCCAGCAGCATTAACCCGACAGGGTGGAATGATCAGCCCCAGCATTTT.

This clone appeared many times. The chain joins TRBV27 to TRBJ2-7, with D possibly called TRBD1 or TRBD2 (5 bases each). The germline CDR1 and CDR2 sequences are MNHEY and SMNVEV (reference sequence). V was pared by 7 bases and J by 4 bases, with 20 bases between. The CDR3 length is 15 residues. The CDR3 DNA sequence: TGTGCCAGCACCCAATACCCGGGGCAGGGATACGAGCAGTACTTC. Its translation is CASTQYPGQGYEQYF.

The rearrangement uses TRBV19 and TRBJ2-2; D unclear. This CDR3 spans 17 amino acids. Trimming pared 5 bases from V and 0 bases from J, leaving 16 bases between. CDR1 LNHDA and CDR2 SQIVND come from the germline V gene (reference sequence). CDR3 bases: TGTGCCAGTAGTCCCCGGGCAGGTTGGTCGAACACCGGGGAGCTGTTTTTT. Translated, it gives CASSPRAGWSNTGELFF.

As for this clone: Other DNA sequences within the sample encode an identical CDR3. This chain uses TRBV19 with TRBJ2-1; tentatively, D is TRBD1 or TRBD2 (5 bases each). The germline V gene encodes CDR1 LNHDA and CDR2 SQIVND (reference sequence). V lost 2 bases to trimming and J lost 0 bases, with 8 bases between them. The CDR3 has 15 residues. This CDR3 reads CASSISGSSYNEQFF. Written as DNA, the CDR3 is TGTGCCAGTAGTATATCAGGGAGCTCCTACAATGAGCAGTTCTTC.

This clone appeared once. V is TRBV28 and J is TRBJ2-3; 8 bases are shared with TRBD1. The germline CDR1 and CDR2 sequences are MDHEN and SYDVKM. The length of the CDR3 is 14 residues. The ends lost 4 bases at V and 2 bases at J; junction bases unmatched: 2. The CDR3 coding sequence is TGTGCCAGCAGTTCAGGGGGCTTCACAGATACGCAGTATTTT. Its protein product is CASSSGGFTDTQYF.

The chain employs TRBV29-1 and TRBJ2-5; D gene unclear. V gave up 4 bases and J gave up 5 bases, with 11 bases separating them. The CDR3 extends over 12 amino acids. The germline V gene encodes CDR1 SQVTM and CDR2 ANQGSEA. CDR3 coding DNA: TGCAGCGTTGCCGTCCTCGCGGAGACCCAGTACTTC. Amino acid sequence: CSVAVLAETQYF. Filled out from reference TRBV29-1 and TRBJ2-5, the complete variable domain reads SAVISQKPSRDICQRGTSLTIQCQVDSQVTMMFWYRQQPGQSLTLIATANQGSEATYESGFVIDKFPISRPNLTFSTLTVSNMSPEDSSIYLCSVAVLAETQYFGPGTRLLVL.

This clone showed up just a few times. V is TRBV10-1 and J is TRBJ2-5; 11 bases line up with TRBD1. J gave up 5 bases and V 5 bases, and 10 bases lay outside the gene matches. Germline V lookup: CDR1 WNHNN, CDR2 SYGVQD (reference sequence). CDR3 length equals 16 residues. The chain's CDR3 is CASSREGTGGLETQYF. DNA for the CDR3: TGCGCCAGCAGTCGAGAAGGGACAGGGGGTTTGGAGACCCAGTACTTC.

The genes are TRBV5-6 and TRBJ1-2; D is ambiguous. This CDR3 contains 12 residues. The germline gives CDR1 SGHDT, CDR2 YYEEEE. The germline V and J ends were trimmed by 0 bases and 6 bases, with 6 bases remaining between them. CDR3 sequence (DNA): TGTGCCAGCAGCTTGGGGGGAAATGGCTACACCTTC. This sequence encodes CASSLGGNGYTF.

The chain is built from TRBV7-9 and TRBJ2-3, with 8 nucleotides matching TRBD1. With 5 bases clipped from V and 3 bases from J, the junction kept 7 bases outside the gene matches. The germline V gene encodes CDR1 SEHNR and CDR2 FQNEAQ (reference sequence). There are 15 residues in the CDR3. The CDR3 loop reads CASSLRTGSTDTQYF. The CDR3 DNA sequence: TGTGCCAGCAGCCTTCGGACAGGGAGTACAGATACGCAGTATTTT. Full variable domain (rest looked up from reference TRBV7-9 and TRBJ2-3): DTGVSQNPRHKITKRGQNVTFRCDPISEHNRLYWYRQTLGQGPEFLTYFQNEAQLEKSRLLSDRFSAERPKGSFSTLEIQRTEQGDSAMYLCASSLRTGSTDTQYFGPGTRLTVL.

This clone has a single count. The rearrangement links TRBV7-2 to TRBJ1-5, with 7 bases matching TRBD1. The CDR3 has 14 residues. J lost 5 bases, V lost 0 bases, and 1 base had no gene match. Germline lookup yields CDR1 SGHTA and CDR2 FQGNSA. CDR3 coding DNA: TGTGCCAGCAGCTTAGCAGGGGGCTATCAGCCCCAGCATTTT. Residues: CASSLAGGYQPQHF.

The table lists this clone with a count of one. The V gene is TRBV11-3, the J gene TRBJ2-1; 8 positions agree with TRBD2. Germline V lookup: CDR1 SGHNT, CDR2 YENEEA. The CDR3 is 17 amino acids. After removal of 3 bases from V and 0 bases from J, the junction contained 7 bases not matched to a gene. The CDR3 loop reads CASSFRGSGSSYNEQFF. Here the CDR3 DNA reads TGTGCCAGCAGCTTTAGGGGCAGCGGGAGCTCCTACAATGAGCAGTTCTTC. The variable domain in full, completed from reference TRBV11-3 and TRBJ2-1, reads EAGVVQSPRYKIIEKKQPVAFWCNPISGHNTLYWYLQNLGQGPELLIRYENEEAVDDSQLPKDRFSAERLKGVDSTLKIQPAELGDSAVYLCASSFRGSGSSYNEQFFGPGTRLTVL.

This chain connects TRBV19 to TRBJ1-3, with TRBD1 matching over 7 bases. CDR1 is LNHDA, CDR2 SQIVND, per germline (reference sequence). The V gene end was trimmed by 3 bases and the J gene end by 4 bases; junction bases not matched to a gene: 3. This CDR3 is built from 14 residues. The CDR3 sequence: CASSILGQGNTIYF. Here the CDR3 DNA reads TGTGCCAGTAGTATCCTGGGACAGGGAAACACCATATATTTT.

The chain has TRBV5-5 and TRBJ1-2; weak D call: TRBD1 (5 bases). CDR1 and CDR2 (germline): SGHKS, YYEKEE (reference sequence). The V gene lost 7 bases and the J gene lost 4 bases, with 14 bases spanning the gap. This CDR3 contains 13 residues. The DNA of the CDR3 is TGTGCCAGCTCCGACGGGGCAGGCTATGGCTACACCTTC. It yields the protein CASSDGAGYGYTF.

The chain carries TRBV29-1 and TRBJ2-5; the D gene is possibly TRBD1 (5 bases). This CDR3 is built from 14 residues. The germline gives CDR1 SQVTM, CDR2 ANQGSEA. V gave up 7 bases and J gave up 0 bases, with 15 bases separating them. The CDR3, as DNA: TGCAGCGCCCAAAGGTCCAGGGACCAAGAGACCCAGTACTTC. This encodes CSAQRSRDQETQYF.

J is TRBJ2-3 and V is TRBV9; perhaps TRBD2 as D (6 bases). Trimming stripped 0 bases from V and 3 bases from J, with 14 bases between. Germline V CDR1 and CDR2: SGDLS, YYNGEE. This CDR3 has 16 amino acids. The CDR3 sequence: CASSVDPAGWTDTQYF. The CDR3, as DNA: TGTGCCAGCAGCGTAGATCCGGCGGGATGGACAGATACGCAGTATTTT.

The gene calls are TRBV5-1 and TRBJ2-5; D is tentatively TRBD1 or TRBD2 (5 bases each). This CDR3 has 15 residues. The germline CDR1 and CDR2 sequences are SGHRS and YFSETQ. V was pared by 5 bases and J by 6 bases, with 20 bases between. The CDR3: CASSPGTAEGKTQYF. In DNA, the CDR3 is TGCGCCAGCAGTCCGGGGACCGCTGAGGGAAAGACCCAGTACTTC.

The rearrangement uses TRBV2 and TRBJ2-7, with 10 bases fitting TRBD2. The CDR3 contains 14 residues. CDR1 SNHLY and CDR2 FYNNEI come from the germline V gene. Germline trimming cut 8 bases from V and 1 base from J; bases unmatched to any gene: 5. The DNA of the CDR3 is TGTGCCAGCCTTCTTAGCGGGGGGTCCTACGAGCAGTACTTC. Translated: CASLLSGGSYEQYF. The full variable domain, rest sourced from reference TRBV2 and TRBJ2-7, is EPEVTQTPSHQVTQMGQEVILRCVPISNHLYFYWYRQILGQKVEFLVSFYNNEISEKSEIFDDQFSVERPDGSNFTLKIRSTKLEDSAMYFCASLLSGGSYEQYFGPGTRLTVT.

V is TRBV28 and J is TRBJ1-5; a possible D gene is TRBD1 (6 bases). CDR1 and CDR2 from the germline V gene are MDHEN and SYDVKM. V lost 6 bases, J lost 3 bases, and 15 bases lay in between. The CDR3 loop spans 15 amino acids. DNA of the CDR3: TGTGCCAGCAGGCGAATCGACAGGATCAATCAGCCCCAGCATTTT. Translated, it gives CASRRIDRINQPQHF.

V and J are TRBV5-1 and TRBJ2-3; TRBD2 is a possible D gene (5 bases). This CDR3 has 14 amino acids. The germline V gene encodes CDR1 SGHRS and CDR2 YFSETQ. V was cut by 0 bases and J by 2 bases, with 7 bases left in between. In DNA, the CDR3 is TGCGCCAGCAGCTTGGGGGAGACCACAGATACGCAGTATTTT. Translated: CASSLGETTDTQYF.

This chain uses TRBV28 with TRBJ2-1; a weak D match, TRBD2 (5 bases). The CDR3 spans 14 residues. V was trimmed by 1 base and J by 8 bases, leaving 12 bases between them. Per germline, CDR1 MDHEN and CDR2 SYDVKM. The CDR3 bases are TGTGCCAGCAGTTTATCTAGCCCAGTAGATGAGCAGTTCTTC. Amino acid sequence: CASSLSSPVDEQFF. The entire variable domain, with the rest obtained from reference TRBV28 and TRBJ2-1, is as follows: DVKVTQSSRYLVKRTGEKVFLECVQDMDHENMFWYRQDPGLGLRLIYFSYDVKMKEKGDIPEGYSVSREKKERFSLILESASTNQTSMYLCASSLSSPVDEQFFGPGTRLTVL.

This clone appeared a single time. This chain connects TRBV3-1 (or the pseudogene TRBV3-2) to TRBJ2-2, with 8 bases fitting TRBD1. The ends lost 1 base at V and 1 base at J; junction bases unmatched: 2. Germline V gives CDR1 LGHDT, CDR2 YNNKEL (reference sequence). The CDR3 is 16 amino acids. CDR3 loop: CASSQGGTGNTGELFF. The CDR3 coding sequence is TGTGCCAGCAGCCAAGGAGGGACAGGGAACACCGGGGAGCTGTTTTTT.

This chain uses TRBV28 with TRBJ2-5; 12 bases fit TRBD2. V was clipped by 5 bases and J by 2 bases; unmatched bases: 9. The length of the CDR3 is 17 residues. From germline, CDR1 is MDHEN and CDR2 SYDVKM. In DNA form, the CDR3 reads TGTGCCAGCAGTCCCACCCAAGGACTAGCGGGACAAGAGACCCAGTACTTC. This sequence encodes CASSPTQGLAGQETQYF.

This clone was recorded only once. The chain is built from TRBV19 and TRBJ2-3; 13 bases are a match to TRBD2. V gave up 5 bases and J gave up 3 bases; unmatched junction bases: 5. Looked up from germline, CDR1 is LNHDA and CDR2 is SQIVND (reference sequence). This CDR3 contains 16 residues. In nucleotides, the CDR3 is TGTGCCAGTAGTTTGGGGGGACTAGCGGGAACAGATACGCAGTATTTT. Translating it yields CASSLGGLAGTDTQYF.

The chain's CDR3 is CASSQEQGASLTAFF. The CDR3 DNA follows: TGTGCCAGCAGCCAGGAACAGGGGGCATCCCTGACAGCTTTCTTT. This sequence joins TRBV3-1 (or the pseudogene TRBV3-2) and TRBJ1-1, with 9 bases identical to TRBD1. CDR1 and CDR2 (germline): LGHDT, YNNKEL (reference sequence). With 3 bases clipped from V and 10 bases from J, the junction kept 12 bases outside the gene matches. The CDR3 loop spans 15 amino acids.

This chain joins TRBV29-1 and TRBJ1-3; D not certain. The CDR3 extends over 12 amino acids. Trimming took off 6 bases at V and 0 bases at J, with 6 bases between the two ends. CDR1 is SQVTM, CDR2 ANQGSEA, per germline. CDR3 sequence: CSVEYSGNTIYF. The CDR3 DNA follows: TGCAGCGTAGAATACTCTGGAAACACCATATATTTT.

CDR3 in DNA: TGTGCCAACAGGGGACCATACGAGCAGTACTTC. Translating gives CANRGPYEQYF. J is TRBJ2-7 and V is TRBV19, with 7 bases that match TRBD1. V shed 10 bases, J shed 4 bases, and the junction held 4 bases outside the gene matches. This CDR3 is built from 11 residues. In germline, CDR1 is LNHDA, CDR2 SQIVND (reference sequence).

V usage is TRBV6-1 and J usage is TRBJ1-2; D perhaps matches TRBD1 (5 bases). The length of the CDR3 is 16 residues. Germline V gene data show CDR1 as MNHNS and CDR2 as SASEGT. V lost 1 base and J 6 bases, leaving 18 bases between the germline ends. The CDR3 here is CASSEVSNGGFNGYTF. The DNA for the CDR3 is TGTGCCAGCAGTGAAGTAAGCAATGGGGGATTTAATGGCTACACCTTC.

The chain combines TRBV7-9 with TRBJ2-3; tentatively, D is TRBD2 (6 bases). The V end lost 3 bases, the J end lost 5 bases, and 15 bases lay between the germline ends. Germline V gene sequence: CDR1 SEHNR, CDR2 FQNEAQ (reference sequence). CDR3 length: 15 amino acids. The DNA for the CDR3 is TGTGCCAGCAGCTTCCGGGAGCAGAGGGTAGATACGCAGTATTTT. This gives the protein CASSFREQRVDTQYF.